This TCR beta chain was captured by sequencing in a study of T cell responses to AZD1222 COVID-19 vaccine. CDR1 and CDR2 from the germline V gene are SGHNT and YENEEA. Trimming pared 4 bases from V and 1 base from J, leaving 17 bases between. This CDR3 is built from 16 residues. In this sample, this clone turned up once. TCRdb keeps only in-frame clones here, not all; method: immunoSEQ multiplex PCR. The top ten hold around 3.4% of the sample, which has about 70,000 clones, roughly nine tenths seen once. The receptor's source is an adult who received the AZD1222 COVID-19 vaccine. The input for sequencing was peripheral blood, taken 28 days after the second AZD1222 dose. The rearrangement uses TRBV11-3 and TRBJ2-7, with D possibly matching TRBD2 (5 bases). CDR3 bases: TGTGCCAGCAGCTCGCCTGACCGGGAATTTTCCTACGAGCAGTACTTC. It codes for CASSSPDREFSYEQYF.